One sample yielded the 21 T cell receptor beta chains listed below, sequenced in a study of CD8 T cells in ankylosing spondylitis (TCRdb year 2017). What the research found in general, with its limitations: A TCR beta motif made up of under ten highly homologous amino acid variants appeared to be characteristic of blood from ankylosing spondylitis patients.

These receptors' antigens are unknown. Library creation used 5' RACE. The sequencing machine was an Illumina HiSeq 2500. In TCRdb, the public reads were trimmed at Q25 with fastp and aligned with MiXCR, with productive beta chains retained. Identical CDR3 proteins give one entry, which carries the most common genes and DNA. This sample is represented by around 440,000 distinct CDR3 sequences; 17% of them were singletons. Of the sample, 1% is held by the ten largest clones. The sample taken for sequencing was blood, either unsorted or a sorted T cell fraction (not recorded which). The receptor source for this set is a male donor with ankylosing spondylitis.

The rearrangement uses TRBV20-1 and TRBJ2-2; D not certain. From germline, CDR1 is DFQATT and CDR2 SNEGSKA (reference sequence). The CDR3 runs to 15 residues. V lost 0 bases, J lost 2 bases, and 10 bases lay in between. This CDR3 reads CSARDSDFNTGELFF. The CDR3 nucleotides read TGCAGTGCTAGAGATTCCGACTTTAACACCGGGGAGCTGTTTTTT.

In this sample, this clonotype turned up many times. V is TRBV7-9 and J is TRBJ2-3; perhaps D is TRBD1 or TRBD2 (5 bases each). The germline CDR1 and CDR2 sequences are SEHNR and FQNEAQ (reference sequence). V lost 4 bases, J lost 5 bases, and 10 bases lay in between. The CDR3 loop spans 13 amino acids. CDR3 in amino acids: CASSSTGGDTQYF. The CDR3 region has the DNA TGTGCCAGCAGCTCGACTGGGGGAGATACGCAGTATTTT.

The chain has TRBV6-2 or TRBV6-3 and TRBJ1-5; D possibly corresponds to TRBD1 (6 bases). The CDR3 consists of 15 residues. With 6 bases removed from V and 4 bases from J, the gap between germline ends came to 16 bases. Looked up from germline, CDR1 is MNHEY and CDR2 is SVGEGT. The CDR3 protein is CASRKQGSLNQPQHF. The DNA of the CDR3 is TGTGCCAGCAGGAAACAGGGCAGCCTTAATCAGCCCCAGCATTTT.

This clonotype was recorded a few times. CDR3 sequence: CASSKTGTSGFEETQYF. The CDR3, as DNA: TGTGCCAGCAGCAAAACCGGGACTAGCGGTTTTGAAGAGACCCAGTACTTC. V usage is TRBV11-1 and J usage is TRBJ2-5; 11 bases map to TRBD2. Looked up from germline, CDR1 is SGHAT and CDR2 is FQDESV (reference sequence). CDR3 length: 17 residues. J lost 3 bases, V lost 5 bases, and 11 bases had no gene match.

A few counts support this clonotype. V gene TRBV20-1 combines with J gene TRBJ1-1; 10 nucleotides match TRBD1. Germline V gene lookup returns CDR1 DFQATT and CDR2 SNEGSKA (reference sequence). The CDR3 runs to 15 residues. V lost 6 bases, J lost 3 bases, and 10 bases stayed unmatched. The CDR3 sequence: CSATPGTGVDTEAFF. DNA of the CDR3: TGCAGTGCCACCCCCGGGACAGGGGTAGACACTGAAGCTTTCTTT.

The chain carries TRBV3-1 and TRBJ1-4; 10 positions match TRBD1. Germline V gene data show CDR1 as LGHDT and CDR2 as YNNKEL (reference sequence). The CDR3 runs to 17 residues. Unmatched junction bases numbered 11, after V lost 2 bases and J lost 8 bases. The CDR3 region is CASSQRWSGTGDEKLFF. The CDR3 region has the DNA TGTGCCAGCAGCCAAAGATGGTCCGGGACAGGGGACGAAAAACTGTTTTTT.

This clonotype has a count of ten or more. The J gene is TRBJ2-5, the V gene TRBV5-1; 9 nucleotides align to TRBD1. The CDR3 is made up of 14 amino acids. Germline-derived CDR1 and CDR2 are SGHRS and YFSETQ. With V trimmed by 4 bases and J by 5 bases, 6 bases remained unmatched. The CDR3 spells CASSAGTGRETQYF. CDR3 DNA: TGCGCCAGCAGCGCAGGGACAGGGAGGGAGACCCAGTACTTC.

The rearrangement links TRBV20-1 to TRBJ2-1, with D unresolved. CDR1 DFQATT and CDR2 SNEGSKA come from the germline V gene (reference sequence). V was pared by 3 bases and J by 9 bases, with 18 bases between. The length of the CDR3 is 14 residues. This CDR3 is CSASPGPQVGEQFF. CDR3 DNA sequence: TGCAGTGCTAGCCCCGGGCCCCAAGTGGGTGAGCAGTTCTTC.

A single count supports this clonotype. The rearrangement links TRBV5-5 to TRBJ2-3; D is unresolved. The CDR3 runs to 14 residues. V was cut by 3 bases and J by 6 bases, with 14 bases left in between. Germline values: CDR1 SGHKS, CDR2 YYEKEE (reference sequence). CDR3 sequence: CASSWMNPIDTQYF. The CDR3 region has the DNA TGTGCCAGCAGCTGGATGAATCCTATTGATACGCAGTATTTT.

The chain couples TRBV28 to TRBJ1-2; 8 nucleotides align to TRBD1. The CDR3 sequence is 14 residues long. With V trimmed by 3 bases and J by 4 bases, 4 bases remained unmatched. Germline V lookup: CDR1 MDHEN, CDR2 SYDVKM. This chain's CDR3 is CASSLGTGIYGYTF. In DNA form, the CDR3 reads TGTGCCAGCAGTTTGGGGACAGGTATCTATGGCTACACCTTC.

This clonotype was seen more than once but under ten times. CDR3 DNA: TGTGCCAGCAGCACCCGGGACAGGGGACAGCCCCAGCATTTT. It translates to CASSTRDRGQPQHF. V and J are TRBV7-8 and TRBJ1-5; 10 nucleotides line up with TRBD1. V lost 5 bases to trimming and J lost 7 bases; unmatched junction nucleotides: 5. Per germline, CDR1 SGHVS and CDR2 FQNEAQ. CDR3 size: 14 residues.

The chain carries TRBV29-1 and TRBJ1-2; no firm D call. CDR1 SQVTM and CDR2 ANQGSEA come from the germline V gene. Trimming took 3 bases from V and 3 from J, leaving 11 bases between them. The CDR3 is 13 amino acids. CDR3 amino acids: CSVEPAFDYGYTF. In DNA form, the CDR3 reads TGCAGCGTTGAGCCGGCCTTTGACTATGGCTACACCTTC.

The chain recombines TRBV3-1 with TRBJ1-1; 8 nucleotides agree with TRBD1. The CDR3 sequence is 14 residues long. The germline V gene encodes CDR1 LGHDT and CDR2 YNNKEL (reference sequence). With V trimmed by 4 bases and J by 1 base, 2 bases remained unmatched. This CDR3 is CASSPTGANTEAFF. As DNA, the CDR3 is TGTGCCAGCAGCCCGACAGGGGCGAACACTGAAGCTTTCTTT.

The chain carries TRBV5-1 and TRBJ2-5; D is perhaps TRBD2 (5 bases). V was clipped by 1 base and J by 2 bases, with 12 bases between them. The CDR3 is 15 residues long. CDR1 and CDR2 from the germline V gene are SGHRS and YFSETQ. CDR3 region: CASSLTGAEQETQYF. The CDR3 DNA follows: TGCGCCAGCAGCTTGACCGGAGCGGAACAAGAGACCCAGTACTTC.

This chain uses TRBV20-1 with TRBJ2-7; possibly TRBD1 or TRBD2 for D (5 bases each). V dropped 5 bases and J dropped 8 bases, with 13 bases sitting between them. CDR3 size: 11 residues. Germline V CDR1 and CDR2: DFQATT, SNEGSKA (reference sequence). The CDR3 DNA follows: TGCAGTGCTGAGACCCCGGGACAGCAGTACTTC. Its protein is CSAETPGQQYF.

This clonotype was detected a few times. This chain links TRBV12-3 or TRBV12-4 with TRBJ2-3; perhaps D is TRBD1 or TRBD2 (6 bases each). The CDR3 runs 16 residues. V lost 6 bases to trimming and J lost 2 bases, with 18 bases between them. The CDR3 region has the DNA TGTGCCAGCAGCCCGTCGGGGGCGGGATACACAGATACGCAGTATTTT. Protein product: CASSPSGAGYTDTQYF.

This clonotype was found a few times. The chain couples TRBV5-1 to TRBJ1-3; no firm D call. This CDR3 spans 17 amino acids. Germline assignment: CDR1 SGHRS and CDR2 YFSETQ. Trimming took off 0 bases at V and 0 bases at J, with 13 bases between the two ends. CDR3 sequence (DNA): TGCGCCAGCAGCTTGGAAGGAGGGTCCCTCTCTGGAAACACCATATATTTT. Its translation is CASSLEGGSLSGNTIYF.

CDR3 sequence: CSAREVRSSTDTQYF. In DNA form, the CDR3 reads TGCAGTGCTAGAGAAGTGAGGAGTAGCACAGATACGCAGTATTTT. The chain couples TRBV20-1 to TRBJ2-3, with unresolved D. Trimming pared 0 bases from V and 0 bases from J, leaving 10 bases between. The CDR3 extends over 15 amino acids. From germline, CDR1 is DFQATT and CDR2 SNEGSKA (reference sequence).

The chain employs TRBV7-3 and TRBJ2-3; the D gene is possibly TRBD1 (6 bases). V was cut by 2 bases and J by 1 base, with 13 bases left in between. The CDR3 loop spans 16 amino acids. In germline, CDR1 is SGHTA, CDR2 FQGTGA. In DNA, the CDR3 is TGTGCCAGCAGCTTATCCGGGACACGCGGCACAGATACGCAGTATTTT. The encoded protein is CASSLSGTRGTDTQYF.

This clonotype was seen a few times. The V gene is TRBV12-3 or TRBV12-4, the J gene TRBJ2-7; maybe TRBD1 (6 bases). CDR3 size: 15 residues. Trimming stripped 6 bases from V and 0 bases from J, with 15 bases between. CDR3 DNA: TGTGCCAGCAGATTTGGAACAGGGTCCTCCTACGAGCAGTACTTC. Its protein is CASRFGTGSSYEQYF.

This clonotype was found a few times. This chain uses TRBV19 with TRBJ1-2; TRBD1 aligns across 7 bases. The CDR3 is 14 residues long. Germline V lookup: CDR1 LNHDA, CDR2 SQIVND (reference sequence). V shed 3 bases, J shed 4 bases, and the junction held 5 bases outside the gene matches. The chain's CDR3 is CASSISTGVYGYTF. CDR3 nucleotides: TGTGCCAGTAGTATTTCAACAGGGGTCTATGGCTACACCTTC. Based on the CDR3 plus reference TRBV19 and TRBJ1-2, the full variable domain is DGGITQSPKYLFRKEGQNVTLSCEQNLNHDAMYWYRQDPGQGLRLIYYSQIVNDFQKGDIAEGYSVSREKKESFPLTVTSAQKNPTAFYLCASSISTGVYGYTFGSGTRLTVV.